This TCR beta chain was found in a study of T cells in Graves' hyperthyroidism and ophthalmopathy. Points on this clonotype: A much larger clone differs by one base, so this may be a read error. This likely comes from a read error, as the CDR3 has no conserved phenylalanine or tryptophan at its end.

Extraction of PBMCs used roughly 9.3 ml of fresh peripheral blood. Germline V gives CDR1 SQVTM, CDR2 ANQGSEA. The CDR3 spans 14 residues. With 5 bases removed from V and 3 bases from J, the gap between germline ends came to 17 bases. RNA transcripts provided the source from which TCR beta CDR3 regions were amplified. An initial round of RT-PCR targeting the TCR CDR3 relied on the HTBI primer set. TCRdb reanalysed the multiplex PCR reads using MiXCR and keeps one entry per CDR3 protein. The sample yields a few hundred thousand distinct CDR3 sequences, about 15% seen once. The TCR originated in a woman between 18 and 29 years old with Graves' hyperthyroidism that later progressed to Graves' ophthalmopathy. The chain couples TRBV29-1 to TRBJ2-7, with D unresolved. The source material was blood. The CDR3 DNA sequence: TGCAGCGTTCAGAAGGGCTCCGGCGGCTACGAGCAGTACATC. Residues: CSVQKGSGGYEQYI.